The 15 T cell receptor beta chains below all came from one sample that was sequenced in a study of shared clonotypes between healthy human individuals. Method: immunoSEQ multiplex PCR; TCRdb's copy keeps in-frame clones and lacks some. The sample records millions of clones, 80% to 95% being singletons. Input material: naive CD4+ T cells from PBMCs. Stated subset: CD45RA+ positively selected. The receptors here all came from a man aged 18-30 years in good health. Some clones in this sample may be carry-over from other donors' samples.

The J gene is TRBJ1-1, the V gene TRBV5-5; D possibly corresponds to TRBD1 (6 bases). The germline V and J ends were trimmed by 1 base and 1 base, with 14 bases remaining between them. This CDR3 region has 16 residues. CDR1 and CDR2 from the germline V gene are SGHKS and YYEKEE (reference sequence). The CDR3 sequence is CASSLSPTGQNTEAFF. In DNA, the CDR3 is TGTGCCAGCAGCTTGTCCCCGACAGGCCAGAACACTGAAGCTTTCTTT. The whole variable domain, filled in from reference TRBV5-5 and TRBJ1-1, reads DAGVTQSPTHLIKTRGQQVTLRCSPISGHKSVSWYQQVLGQGPQFIFQYYEKEERGRGNFPDRFSARQFPNYSSELNVNALLLGDSALYLCASSLSPTGQNTEAFFGQGTRLTVV.

The V gene is TRBV5-1, the J gene TRBJ2-7; D perhaps matches TRBD1 (5 bases). The CDR3 covers 15 residues. V dropped 4 bases and J dropped 3 bases, with 17 bases sitting between them. CDR1 and CDR2 (germline): SGHRS, YFSETQ. The CDR3 DNA reads TGCGCCAGCAGCCTGGGGCCGCTGCCCAGCTACGAGCAGTACTTC. Translation: CASSLGPLPSYEQYF.

The rearrangement links TRBV28 to TRBJ2-3; D possibly corresponds to TRBD2 (6 bases). The CDR3 has 15 residues. V dropped 5 bases and J dropped 5 bases, with 17 bases sitting between them. Germline-derived CDR1 and CDR2 are MDHEN and SYDVKM. CDR3 sequence: CASSGGEAGRDTQYF. CDR3 nucleotide sequence: TGTGCCAGCAGTGGAGGGGAGGCAGGGAGAGATACGCAGTATTTT.

The rearrangement joins TRBV2 to TRBJ2-7, with 8 positions matching TRBD1. Germline CDR1 reads SNHLY; CDR2 reads FYNNEI. With V trimmed by 7 bases and J by 3 bases, 8 bases remained unmatched. The CDR3 runs to 14 residues. CDR3 in DNA: TGTGCCAGCACTATGACAGGGGCCCACTACGAGCAGTACTTC. This codes for CASTMTGAHYEQYF.

The chain combines TRBV15 with TRBJ1-2; D gene uncertain. CDR3 length: 16 amino acids. Germline loops: CDR1 LNHNV, CDR2 YYDKDF (reference sequence). Trimming pared 5 bases from V and 3 bases from J, leaving 19 bases between. The CDR3 nucleotides are TGTGCCACCAGCCTAGACCGTGTACGCCTTGACTATGGCTACACCTTC. Translated, it gives CATSLDRVRLDYGYTF.

Concerning this clone: Other DNA sequences within the sample encode an identical CDR3. The chain links TRBV6-1 to TRBJ2-7, with 7 bases identical to TRBD1. V lost 6 bases and J lost 1; bases outside the gene matches: 3. Germline CDR1 and CDR2: MNHNS and SASEGT. The CDR3 sequence is 13 residues long. The CDR3 coding sequence is TGTGCCAGCAGGCCGGGACAGTCCTACGAGCAGTACTTC. Residues: CASRPGQSYEQYF.

This sequence joins TRBV10-3 and TRBJ2-7; possible D gene TRBD2, 6 bases. With 6 bases removed from V and 1 base from J, the gap between germline ends came to 13 bases. Per germline, CDR1 ENHRY and CDR2 SYGVKD. The CDR3 totals 14 residues. Written as DNA, the CDR3 is TGTGCCATCAGCGGACTAAGCGGGTCCTACGAGCAGTACTTC. Translating it yields CAISGLSGSYEQYF.

J is TRBJ1-5 and V is TRBV19, with no clear D. The CDR3 runs 16 residues. The V end lost 6 bases, the J end lost 3 bases, and 18 bases lay between the germline ends. The germline V gene encodes CDR1 LNHDA and CDR2 SQIVND (reference sequence). The CDR3 reads CASRHVTRTDNQPQHF. The CDR3, as DNA: TGTGCCAGTAGACACGTCACACGGACGGACAATCAGCCCCAGCATTTT. Looking up the rest from reference TRBV19 and TRBJ1-5 gives the full variable domain: DGGITQSPKYLFRKEGQNVTLSCEQNLNHDAMYWYRQDPGQGLRLIYYSQIVNDFQKGDIAEGYSVSREKKESFPLTVTSAQKNPTAFYLCASRHVTRTDNQPQHFGDGTRLSIL.

The chain uses TRBV4-3 and TRBJ2-3; D uncertain. The CDR3 totals 15 residues. The V and J ends lost 5 bases and 0 bases respectively, with 12 bases between them. From germline, CDR1 is LGHNA and CDR2 YSLEER. The CDR3, as DNA: TGCGCCAGCAGCAAAAGTGGAGCTAGCACAGATACGCAGTATTTT. Its translation is CASSKSGASTDTQYF.

V gene TRBV11-2 combines with J gene TRBJ2-1, with a weak D call TRBD2 (6 bases). The CDR3 covers 15 residues. Trimming shortened V by 3 bases and J by 8 bases, and 17 bases separated the two germline ends. Germline CDR1 SGHAT, CDR2 FQNNGV. The CDR3 loop reads CASSLNRELGHEQFF. CDR3 sequence (DNA): TGTGCCAGCAGCTTGAATCGGGAGCTGGGGCATGAGCAGTTCTTC. Filled out from reference TRBV11-2 and TRBJ2-1, the complete variable domain reads EAGVAQSPRYKIIEKRQSVAFWCNPISGHATLYWYQQILGQGPKLLIQFQNNGVVDDSQLPKDRFSAERLKGVDSTLKIQPAKLEDSAVYLCASSLNRELGHEQFFGPGTRLTVL.

About this clone itself: The same CDR3 is also encoded by other DNA sequences in this sample. The chain carries TRBV20-1 and TRBJ2-5; no definite D call. Germline CDR1 and CDR2: DFQATT and SNEGSKA (reference sequence). Trimming took off 6 bases at V and 3 bases at J, with 5 bases between the two ends. The CDR3 contains 10 residues. CDR3 coding DNA: TGCAGTGCCCTAAAAGAGACCCAGTACTTC. It translates to CSALKETQYF.

A remark on this clone: This sample also contains other DNA sequences that code for the same CDR3. The V call is TRBV2, the J call TRBJ2-4; 8 bases match TRBD1. V lost 4 bases to trimming and J lost 7 bases; unmatched junction nucleotides: 0. CDR3 size: 12 residues. Germline CDR1 is SNHLY and CDR2 is FYNNEI. CDR3 sequence reads: CASSGQGNIQYF. The CDR3, as DNA: TGTGCCAGCAGTGGACAGGGGAACATTCAGTACTTC.

The V and J genes are TRBV7-3 and TRBJ2-1; 10 positions agree with TRBD1. The CDR3 runs 15 residues. Trimming removed 3 bases from V and 3 bases from J; junction bases left unmatched: 2. Per the germline V gene, CDR1 is SGHTA and CDR2 is FQGTGA. CDR3 DNA sequence: TGTGCCAGCAGCTTTGACAGGGGGCTCTACAATGAGCAGTTCTTC. The encoded protein is CASSFDRGLYNEQFF.

The chain recombines TRBV9 with TRBJ2-3, with TRBD2 matching over 11 bases. Trimming removed 2 bases from V and 8 bases from J; junction bases left unmatched: 4. This CDR3 has 14 residues. Germline assignment: CDR1 SGDLS and CDR2 YYNGEE. CDR3 nucleotides: TGTGCCAGCAGCGTTACTAGCGGGAGCGGTACGCAGTATTTT. Its protein is CASSVTSGSGTQYF.

The rearrangement links TRBV7-6 to TRBJ2-1; 10 bases line up with TRBD2. CDR1 and CDR2 (germline): SGHVS, FNYEAQ. The ends lost 10 bases at V and 9 bases at J; junction bases unmatched: 15. This CDR3 contains 15 residues. The CDR3 is CATTAKAGGPIEQFF. CDR3 bases: TGTGCCACGACCGCAAAAGCGGGAGGGCCGATTGAGCAGTTCTTC.